This record concerns one T cell receptor (beta chain) sequence. Its target is unknown. These data are taken from a study of cytomegalovirus exposure and HLA in healthy donors. Study findings and constraints: Specific recognition of CMV antigens was confirmed in vitro for a few chains (all CMV-associated). In a later analysis, TCR beta V- and J-gene trimming showed a link to a missense DCLRE1C variant. Within the data, a cluster of highly shared sequence variants was likely a sequencing artifact. V segments that were indistinguishable, TRBV6-2 and TRBV6-3 among them, were omitted from analysis.

The PCR made use of 60 Vbeta and 13 Jbeta primers. TCRdb's copy holds only in-frame clones and misses some; the assay was immunoSEQ multiplex PCR. Of roughly 170,000 clones in the sample, 78% are singletons; the top ten hold roughly 13%. V lost 4 bases to trimming and J lost 2 bases; unmatched junction nucleotides: 2. There are 15 residues in the CDR3. CDR1 and CDR2 (germline): SQVTM, ANQGSEA. The genes are TRBV29-1 and TRBJ2-3, with 14 bases lining up with TRBD2. The receptor's source is a woman in her forties or fifties in good health and CMV-seropositive. Specimen: PBMCs. Here the CDR3 DNA reads TGCAGCGTTGGGACTAGCGGGGGGTCCACAGATACGCAGTATTTT. Residues: CSVGTSGGSTDTQYF.